This T cell receptor (beta chain) was sequenced in a study of cytomegalovirus exposure and HLA in healthy donors (dated by TCRdb to the late 2010s). About the study as a whole: An earlier analysis of around 600 of the donors reported 250 to 300 Gb of sequence data and some 120 million unique TCR beta sequences from about 200 million T cells. About 320 gigabases of sequencing data and approximately 84 million unique TCR sequences were included in an early release covering under 650 HLA-typed donors. The genetic ancestry cluster associated with self-reported Caucasian donors included 81% of the roughly 390 genotyped donors. The study aimed to test whether signatures of past pathogen exposure could be identified by cataloging public T cell receptors. The study used immunosequencing to profile the T cell repertoires of more than 650 subjects and linked those repertoires to cytomegalovirus serostatus. Along with the approximately 620-subject first cohort, a separate validation cohort of some 130 different subjects was used. High-throughput TCR immunosequencing, statistical association of individual TCRs with disease status, and machine learning were combined to predict cytomegalovirus infection status. A later analysis re-analyzed previously published TCR beta repertoires from approximately 670 donors and added high-resolution HLA genotyping to study TCR occurrence patterns. The later analysis used no new phenotypic data to find candidate immune exposures, relying instead on TCR beta sequences and their occurrence across donors. An earlier analysis of about 600 of the donors used high-throughput TCR beta sequencing to judge whether each TCR beta V gene segment behaved as functional or pseudogenic. Donor age, sex, ethnicity and CMV serostatus were compiled alongside the repertoire data. A later genetic analysis used genome-wide SNP genotypes for 398 of the 666 donors, treating that subset as a discovery cohort. Every repertoire in the discovery cohort had been generated on one and the same sequencing platform. HLA typing included class I and class II loci at four-digit resolution. The number of donors typed differed by locus, with about 620-630 for A, B, C, DRB1 and DQB1, more than 500 for DQA1, 606 for DPA1, and roughly 450 for DPB1. Four to six DR-DQ haplotypes were handled as single units for association and clustering, since linkage in the cohort was strong. Across 398 genotyped donors of the cohort, an average of 235,054 unique TCR beta nucleotide sequences per donor were sequenced, and around 20% of those sequences were non-productive. Summary of the overall study and its limitations: Seventeen rarely observed V segments, including chromosome 9 orphons, were excluded from the earlier analysis of about 610 of the donors because counts were too low. Presence/absence analyses assumed roughly uniform sequencing depth across donors, an assumption that may not hold. According to a later genetic analysis, donors in an Asian-associated ancestry cluster had fewer N-insertions in productive TCRs than the roughly 700-donor mean. In a later analysis, most CMV-associated TCR beta chains were found to appear HLA-restricted, with HLA associations seemingly driven largely by CMV exposure. Because HLA typing was missing for some donors at each locus, association tests included only the typed subset. In a later analysis, some 18,000 TCR beta sequences were associated with specific HLA alleles at a false discovery rate of 0.05. In an earlier analysis of 587 of the donors, most TCR beta V segments appeared in productive rearrangements about 87% or about 30% of the time, broadly matching IMGT annotations. Linkage disequilibrium might explain the correlated functional status among segregating V segments, but an unknown experimental factor could not be excluded. The authors suggested that the approach could potentially be extended to other disease states and immunological phenotypes. A later analysis found that TCR association rates varied across HLA loci, with DRB1 alleles showing the most associated TCRs and HLA-C alleles the fewest. Because the 87-base-pair reads could not distinguish some IMGT-functional V segments, including TRBV6-2 and TRBV6-3, those segments were excluded. In the study, around 160 TCR beta chains were listed as associated with cytomegalovirus. A further reported finding was that TCR beta sequences accurately predicted the HLA-A and HLA-B alleles for most subjects in the first cohort. Most TCR sequences were observed very rarely across donors, whereas some public TCRs were present in many individuals. Immune exposure information for the cohort was limited to CMV serostatus. In vitro tests confirmed that three of the cytomegalovirus-associated TCR beta chains recognize cytomegalovirus antigens. The classifier was reported to diagnose cytomegalovirus status with high specificity and sensitivity in both the original cohort and the validation cohort. A later analysis found that HLA-associated TCR beta chains were more clonally expanded and had lower generation probabilities than equally common non-associated chains. According to a later analysis, parvovirus B19, influenza, CMV and Epstein-Barr virus appeared linked to several top co-occurrence clusters. When HLA alleles, especially DR and DQ, strongly co-occurred, attributing TCR associations to individual alleles was difficult. This cohort had only TCR beta chains sequenced, and the lack of alpha or paired-chain data limited which features could be detected. A cluster of highly shared sequence variants was judged likely to be a technical artifact of the sequencing pipeline. In a later genetic analysis, a missense DCLRE1C variant was associated with V-gene and J-gene trimming of TCR beta chains, and the association was replicated in an independent cohort.

As regards this clone: There is no known antigen for this receptor. No per-base quality is available; no much larger clone lies one base away.

The cohort was made up of several hundred healthy bone marrow donors. At the time of sampling, every cohort member was nominally healthy, though immune exposures that went unrecorded were likely present. The donor tested CMV seropositive, placing the donor among the 289 seropositive members of the cohort. Every donor gave a peripheral blood sample, and the peripheral blood mononuclear cells from that sample were used for TCR beta sequencing. The Qiagen DNeasy Blood Extraction Kit was used to extract genomic DNA from the blood cell samples. The receptor library was made with the immunoSEQ multiplex PCR assay. For the multiplex PCR, a mixture combining 60 forward primers for TCR Vbeta segments and 13 reverse primers for TCR Jbeta segments was used. Amplification of the CDR3 region of rearranged TCR beta genes was performed with a multiplex PCR assay on genomic DNA. On the Illumina HiSeq System, the amplified TCR beta libraries were sequenced as 87-base-pair reads. The original methods were these. Across the 600 to 700 repertoires, a later analysis counted 78 million or so unique TCR beta chains, roughly 11 million of which were shared by at least two donors. Raw reads were error-corrected and collapsed into unique sequences by a nearest-neighbor algorithm in which closely related sequences were merged to remove PCR and sequencing errors. V, D and J gene segments were assigned by aligning CDR3 sequences to IMGT reference sequences. For a sequence to be retained, a match of at least six nucleotides was required to both a V gene segment and a J gene segment. A rearrangement was called productive if the CDR3 had no stop codons and remained in frame with V and J, and every other rearrangement was called non-productive. Following IMGT convention, CDR3 was defined as the stretch from the second conserved V-encoded cysteine up to the conserved J-encoded phenylalanine. In an earlier analysis of more than 550 of the donors, sequences lacking an unambiguous match to a single V gene segment were excluded. In an earlier analysis of almost 600 of the donors, a V segment was called functional when productive rearrangements were above 56.7%, and segregating when the standard deviation between donors exceeded 5%. A statistical classification framework was developed to diagnose cytomegalovirus status using the catalog of TCR beta chain sequences. In a later analysis, TCR nucleotide sequences were compared against IMGT/GENE-DB human TR gene sequences so that V and J genes could be assigned. In a later analysis, CDR3 sequences and most-parsimonious VDJ recombination scenarios were assigned using the TCRdist pipeline. In a later analysis, each TCR beta chain was defined by its CDR3 amino acid sequence together with its V-gene family, and reads lacking a unique V-gene family were excluded. A later analysis removed several hundred highly shared, low-generation-probability nucleotide sequences to deal with suspected cross-contamination and a sequencing artifact. A later analysis calculated a clonal expansion index for each public chain from normalized within-repertoire ranks of inferred template counts. In a later analysis, generation probabilities were computed using a VDJ recombination model fitted to out-of-frame rearrangements, and the results were checked against IGoR. In a later analysis, hypergeometric tests were used to score TCR-TCR, TCR-HLA and TCR-CMV co-occurrence, with a repertoire-size bias correction applied to TCR pairs. False discovery rates were estimated in a later analysis by permuting HLA or CMV assignments 20 times. A later analysis grouped co-occurring TCRs with DBSCAN, adding TCRdist sequence similarity when clustering within HLA-allele-positive subsets. Co-occurrence clustering excluded repertoires with fewer than 30,000 or more than 120,000 public chains, plus five with anomalous nucleotide sharing. The table was pulled from immuneACCESS by TCRdb, which kept in-frame rearrangements only. Such tables lose some clones; where checked, under half of the loss comes from unresolved V genes, and the rest has no known cause. The V and J calls and clone size were taken over from that table, and D and trimming were inferred from the DNA. In all, the sample holds about 110,000 clones, and roughly three quarters of those were seen once. Around 6.6% of the sample is in the top ten clones.

A distance of 7 bases separates the germline ends of V and J, which lose 1 base and 0 bases respectively. Measured from the cysteine to the phenylalanine, the CDR3 is 14 residues long. Kept here is only the CDR3 DNA, which spans 42 bases and is read in frame from base 1. The germline V gene encodes CDR1 SGHDT and CDR2 YYEEEE. This chain is built from TRBV5-6 and TRBJ1-1; the D gene identity is not certain. The receptor comes from a man aged 25-45 years in good health and CMV-seropositive. Sequencing used PBMCs. The CDR3: CASSLNRLNTEAFF. The DNA sequence reads TGTGCCAGCAGCTTGAACAGATTGAACACTGAAGCTTTCTTT.